This TCR beta chain came from a study of neoadjuvant anti-PD-1 for oral cavity cancer listed by TCRdb under 2021. Study-wide context: Patients mostly received three to four biweekly doses of nivolumab at 3 mg/kg before curative-intent surgical resection. Patients without progression received a fourth nivolumab dose around day 43 and underwent definitive surgical resection on days 50-56. Responders were defined as patients with complete response, partial response or stable disease by RECIST 1.1; non-responders were defined as patients with progression. A 33% response rate was observed in the parent correlative cohort, in which about 12 patients were included. What the work shows at the level of the full study, not this receptor alone: After neoadjuvant nivolumab, significantly higher T cell clonality (Gini index) was found within PBMCs in non-responders than in responders. Only a few patients per response group were included in the TCR analyses, and the authors called for validation in larger cohorts. Higher pretreatment blood Treg/Th17 ratios correlated with both higher pretreatment blood TCRbeta clonality and lower post-treatment tumor TCRbeta clonality.

The meaning of the sample's time point label: before neoadjuvant nivolumab. Patients were newly diagnosed with stage II-IVA oral cavity squamous cell carcinoma and had received no prior systemic or radiation treatment. The cohort consisted of patients with HPV-negative, locally advanced oral cavity squamous cell carcinoma. Peripheral blood mononuclear cells were analyzed directly, without maintenance or expansion in culture. Samples came from a longitudinal correlative study of a single-arm phase II trial of neoadjuvant nivolumab in oral cavity squamous cell carcinoma. Subject-matched pre- and post-treatment PBMCs and tumors from three responders and three non-responders were subjected to genomic DNA-based TCRbeta sequencing. Peripheral blood mononuclear cells were collected before nivolumab treatment and again after treatment, at the time of surgery. The Maxwell RSC DNA from Cells kit was used to extract genomic DNA from PBMCs.

With regard to this clone: Its antigen remains undetermined. Nothing much larger sits one base from this clone, and base qualities are not available.

For deep sequencing, each PBMC sample was run in six replicates, with libraries mostly built from about 500 ng of input genomic DNA. Following the manufacturer's instructions, the team built TCRbeta libraries using the immunoSEQ hsTCRbeta kit. The finished libraries were brought together in one pool at 2.5 to 3 nM, which was then read using an Illumina NovaSeq 6000 S4 flow cell. Concerning the study's data processing: The immunoSEQ Analyzer was used for raw data preprocessing and quality control. The analysis was limited to productive rearrangements, and each clonotype was defined by a unique CDR3 amino acid sequence. Repertoire clonality was estimated as the Gini-Simpson index, which was computed with the R package tcR. Student's t test was used to compare Gini indices, and Pearson correlation was used to assess associations with tumor size change. The table was pulled from immuneACCESS by TCRdb, which kept in-frame rearrangements only. Such tables lose some clones; where checked, under half of the loss comes from unresolved V genes, and the rest has no known cause. V and J calls and clone size come straight from that table; D and trimming were deduced from the DNA. Here the sample has roughly 7,000 clones; 76% occur a single time. The ten biggest clones cover around 3.4% of the sample.

There are 14 amino acids in the CDR3, from cysteine to phenylalanine inclusive. Only CDR3 DNA remains: 42 bases, in frame from the first base. At the junction V is shortened by 4 bases and J by 1 base; bases outside the gene matches: 4. CDR1 and CDR2, looked up from the germline V gene, are SGHRS and YFSETQ. Here the sequenced sample was PBMCs, taken before nivolumab (anti-PD-1) treatment. The chain couples TRBV5-1 to TRBJ1-1; 7 bases in between match TRBD1. The receptor was isolated from a person between 40 and 85 years old with oral cavity squamous cell carcinoma. The DNA sequence is given as TGCGCCAGCAGCCGCGACAGGGCGAACACTGAAGCTTTCTTT. Its protein product is CASSRDRANTEAFF.